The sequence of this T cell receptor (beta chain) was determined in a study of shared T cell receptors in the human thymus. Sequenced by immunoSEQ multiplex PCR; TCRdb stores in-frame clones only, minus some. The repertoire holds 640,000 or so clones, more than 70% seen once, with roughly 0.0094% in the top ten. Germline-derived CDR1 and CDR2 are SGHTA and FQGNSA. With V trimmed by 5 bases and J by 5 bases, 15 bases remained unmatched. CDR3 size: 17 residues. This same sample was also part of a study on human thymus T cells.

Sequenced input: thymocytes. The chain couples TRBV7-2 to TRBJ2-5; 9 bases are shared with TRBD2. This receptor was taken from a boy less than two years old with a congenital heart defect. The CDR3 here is CASSLGAGGPEVETQYF. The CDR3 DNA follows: TGTGCCAGCAGCCTAGGGGCGGGGGGGCCGGAGGTCGAGACCCAGTACTTC. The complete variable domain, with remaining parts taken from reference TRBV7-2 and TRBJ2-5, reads GAGVSQSPSNKVTEKGKDVELRCDPISGHTALYWYRQSLGQGLEFLIYFQGNSAPDKSGLPSDRFSAERTGGSVSTLTIQRTQQEDSAVYLCASSLGAGGPEVETQYFGPGTRLLVL.